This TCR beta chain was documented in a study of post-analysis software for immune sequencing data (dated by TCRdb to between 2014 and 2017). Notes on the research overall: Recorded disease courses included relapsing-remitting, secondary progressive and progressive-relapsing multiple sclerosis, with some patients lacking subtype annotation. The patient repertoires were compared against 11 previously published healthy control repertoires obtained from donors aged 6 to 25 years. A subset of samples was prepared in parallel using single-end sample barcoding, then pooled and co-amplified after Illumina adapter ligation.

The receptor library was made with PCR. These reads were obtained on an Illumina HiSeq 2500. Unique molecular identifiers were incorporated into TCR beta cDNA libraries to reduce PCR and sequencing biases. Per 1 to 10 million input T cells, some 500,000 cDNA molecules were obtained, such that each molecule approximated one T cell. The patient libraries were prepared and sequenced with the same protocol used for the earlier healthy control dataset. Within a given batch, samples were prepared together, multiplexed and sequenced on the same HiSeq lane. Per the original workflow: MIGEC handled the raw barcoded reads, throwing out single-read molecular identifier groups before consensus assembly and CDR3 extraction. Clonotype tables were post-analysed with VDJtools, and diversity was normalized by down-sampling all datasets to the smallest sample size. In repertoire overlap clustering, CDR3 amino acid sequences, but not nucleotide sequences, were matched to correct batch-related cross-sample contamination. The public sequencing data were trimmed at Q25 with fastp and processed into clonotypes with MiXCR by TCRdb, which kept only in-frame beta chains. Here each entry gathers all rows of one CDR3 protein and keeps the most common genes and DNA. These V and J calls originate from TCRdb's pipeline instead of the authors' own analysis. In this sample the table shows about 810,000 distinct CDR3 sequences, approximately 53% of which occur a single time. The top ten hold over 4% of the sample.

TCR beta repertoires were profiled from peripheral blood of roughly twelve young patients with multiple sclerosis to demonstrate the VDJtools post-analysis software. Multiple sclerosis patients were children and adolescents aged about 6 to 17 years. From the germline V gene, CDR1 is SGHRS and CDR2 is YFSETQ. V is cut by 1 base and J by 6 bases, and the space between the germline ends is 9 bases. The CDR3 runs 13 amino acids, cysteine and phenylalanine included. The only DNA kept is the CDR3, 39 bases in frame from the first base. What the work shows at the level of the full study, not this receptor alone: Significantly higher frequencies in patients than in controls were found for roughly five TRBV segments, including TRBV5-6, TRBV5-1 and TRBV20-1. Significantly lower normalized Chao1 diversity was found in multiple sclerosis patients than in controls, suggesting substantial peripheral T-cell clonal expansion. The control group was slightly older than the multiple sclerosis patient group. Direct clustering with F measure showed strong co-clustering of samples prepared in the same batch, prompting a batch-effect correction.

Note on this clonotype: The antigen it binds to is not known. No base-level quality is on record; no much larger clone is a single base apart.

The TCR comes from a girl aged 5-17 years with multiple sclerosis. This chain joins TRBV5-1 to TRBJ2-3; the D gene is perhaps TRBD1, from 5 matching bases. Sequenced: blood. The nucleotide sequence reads TGCGCCAGCAGCTTGTCAGGGTTCGATACGCAGTATTTT. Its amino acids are CASSLSGFDTQYF.